This T cell receptor (beta chain) emerged from a study of blood T cell repertoires in COVID-19. On the study more broadly: Spain, Italy and the United States supplied samples that represented acute and convalescent COVID-19. Nucleic acid was either cDNA or gDNA, and it came from T cells, B-cell-depleted T cells, or PBMCs.

Original handling: Researchers report that nucleated cell counts were estimated from reference gene primer amplification. The method was immunoSEQ multiplex PCR; TCRdb's version includes in-frame clones alone and lacks a portion of them. That table is the source of V, J and clone size, and D and trimming were worked out from the DNA. The sample shows approximately 69,000 clones, approximately 82% of them seen only once. Between the trimmed V and J ends, which lost 7 bases and 4 bases, there was a span of 4 bases. CDR1 is MNHEY and CDR2 is SVGAGI in the germline V gene. There are 11 residues in the CDR3.

The sample was peripheral blood. J is TRBJ1-4 and V is TRBV6-5; D unresolved. This TCR came from an elderly woman with acute or convalescent COVID-19. Written as DNA, the CDR3 is TGTGCCAGCACTATTAATGAAAAACTGTTTTTT. Translation gives CASTINEKLFF.